This entry concerns a single T cell receptor beta chain. The antigen this receptor binds is unknown. One base away there is no much larger clone; base qualities are not given. The sample is drawn from a study of Ad26.COV2.S vaccination and SARS-CoV-2 variants (dated by TCRdb to the early 2020s). Concerning the study at large: Vaccine-arm donors were drawn from COV1001, a multicentre, randomized, double-blind, placebo-controlled phase I-IIa trial of Ad26.COV2.S in healthy adults. Dosing of Ad26.COV2.S was intramuscular, at either 5x10^10 or 1x10^11 viral particles, delivered as one shot or as two shots spaced 56 days apart. TCRbeta repertoire sequencing was used to assess the specificity and breadth of SARS-CoV-2-reactive T cell receptors after Ad26.COV2.S vaccination. The TCR-sequenced set comprised around 32 samples: approximately 20 Ad26.COV2.S vaccine recipients, 5 placebo recipients and 8 SARS-CoV-2 convalescent individuals. Participants in the trial were split at random into five groups of five each, receiving low-dose or high-dose Ad26.COV2.S once or twice, or else placebo on both occasions. Throughout the experiments and outcome assessment, investigators stayed blinded to trial group allocation.

The immunoSEQ Assay was used to sequence TCRbeta CDR3 regions. After extraction, genomic DNA underwent amplification by bias-controlled multiplex PCR, followed by high-throughput sequencing. In the paper's pipeline: Collapsing and filtering of sequences were performed to quantify the absolute abundance of each unique TCRbeta CDR3 region. Usable DNA was measured by amplifying reference genes present in all nucleated cells, and TCRbeta template counts were normalized to that usable DNA to estimate T cell fraction. Repertoire TCRs were annotated as SARS-CoV-2-specific when V gene, CDR3 amino acid sequence and J gene were exactly matched to a known reactive TCR set. The reference SARS-CoV-2 TCR set was obtained from MIRA and was filtered for enrichment in COVID-19-positive ImmuneCODE repertoires, whereby public or cross-reactive TCRs were removed. Based on the MIRA antigens, annotated TCRs were further analysed at the level of specific ORF or position within ORF. Breadth was defined as annotated unique rearrangements over total unique productive rearrangements; depth was the summed frequency of those rearrangements. Group comparisons of TCR breadth used two-sided Wilcoxon rank-sum tests. TCRdb carries this immuneACCESS record with in-frame sequences only. Its versions omit some clonotypes, under half of them owing to an unresolved V gene in the studies checked, with the rest unexplained. The V and J calls and the clone size are those of that table, but D and trimming were determined from the DNA. This sample comprises about 400,000 clones, approximately 86% of them detected only once. The ten largest clones represent roughly 3.5% of the sample.

The treatment or condition label on this specimen signifies: 15 to 20 received Ad26.COV2.S at low or high dose, single or two shots; 5 received placebo; per-sample allocation not given. For vaccine and placebo recipients, repertoires were sequenced using samples collected on day 63 after the first injection. Between 29 July and 7 August 2020, Cohort 1b enrolled 20 to 30 adults aged 18-55 years at one site in Boston, USA. As a vaccine, Ad26.COV2.S was a replication-incompetent adenovirus type 26 vector that expressed a prefusion-stabilized SARS-CoV-2 spike protein derived from the original Wuhan strain. V and J lose 6 bases and 7 bases, and a span of 17 bases separates them. Reading from cysteine to phenylalanine, the CDR3 counts 13 amino acids. CDR3 DNA is the only sequence kept; it has 39 bases, read in frame from the first base. The germline V gene provides CDR1 SQVTM and CDR2 ANQGSEA. Broad study findings and their caveats: The study was not powered for comparison of responses between vaccine doses or regimens. After vaccination, spike-specific CD8+ and CD4+ T cell responses were reported to show substantial breadth. Vaccine and placebo recipients had similar non-spike TCR breadth, a finding consistent with the vaccine containing only spike. Ad26.COV2.S recipients had higher spike-specific TCR breadth than placebo recipients (P = 0.0014). The authors noted that the TCR breadth and depth analyses may have underestimated total T cell responses.

The clonotype was recovered from a person between 18 and 65 years old who received the Ad26.COV2.S COVID-19 vaccine or a placebo. The V gene is TRBV29-1 and the J gene is TRBJ2-3, with the D gene not clear enough to name. The source material was peripheral blood, sampled in a trial of Ad26.COV2.S vaccine versus placebo. The CDR3: CSVLILLPYTQYF. The nucleotide sequence is given as TGCAGCGTCCTGATCCTCTTGCCTTATACGCAGTATTTT.